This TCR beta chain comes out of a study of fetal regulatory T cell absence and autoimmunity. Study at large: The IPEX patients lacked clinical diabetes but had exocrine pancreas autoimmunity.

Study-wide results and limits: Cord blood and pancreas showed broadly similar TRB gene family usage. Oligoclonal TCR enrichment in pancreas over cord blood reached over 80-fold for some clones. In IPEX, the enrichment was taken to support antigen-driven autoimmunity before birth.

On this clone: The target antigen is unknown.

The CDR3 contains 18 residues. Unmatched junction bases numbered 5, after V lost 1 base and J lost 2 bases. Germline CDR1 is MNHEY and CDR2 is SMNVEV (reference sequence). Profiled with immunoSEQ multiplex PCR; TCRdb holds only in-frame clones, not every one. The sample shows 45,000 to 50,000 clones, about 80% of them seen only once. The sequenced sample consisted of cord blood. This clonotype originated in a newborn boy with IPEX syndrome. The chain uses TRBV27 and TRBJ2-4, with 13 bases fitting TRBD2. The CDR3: CASSLYKGTSGTKNIQYF. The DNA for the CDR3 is TGTGCCAGCAGTTTATACAAAGGGACTAGCGGGACCAAAAACATTCAGTACTTC.